The rows below give T cell receptor beta chains drawn from one sample of a study of vaccination and CD4 T cells after COVID-19. No cognate antigen is known for these TCRs. TCRdb re-derived calls from the PCR reads in MiXCR, one entry per CDR3 protein. The table records tens of thousands of distinct CDR3 sequences, 62% of them present only once. Sample: CD4+ T cells from blood, cultured in vitro, taken before SARS-CoV-2 vaccination. These TCRs come from a human donor who received a COVID-19 vaccine. Both conserved end residues are part of each CDR3. D genes are given only for firm matches. The size of a clone is reported for some rows only, either as once, few or many, or as a class for expanded clones.

clone_size: .; cdr3_length: 15; j_call: TRBJ2-3; v_call: TRBV7-3; d_call: TRBD2; cdr3_aa: CASSLQGGGTDTQYF; cdr3_nt: TGTGCCAGCAGCTTACAGGGAGGGGGCACAGATACGCAGTATTTT
clone_size: few; cdr3_length: 15; j_call: TRBJ1-1; v_call: TRBV9; d_call: .; cdr3_aa: CASSVGAAMNTEAFF; cdr3_nt: TGTGCCAGCAGCGTAGGCGCAGCCATGAACACTGAAGCTTTCTTT
clone_size: few; cdr3_length: 17; j_call: TRBJ2-5; v_call: TRBV24-1; d_call: TRBD1; cdr3_aa: CATSDPGNRGIQETQYF; cdr3_nt: TGTGCCACCAGTGATCCTGGGAACAGGGGGATCCAAGAGACCCAGTACTTC
clone_size: .; cdr3_length: 16; j_call: TRBJ1-1; v_call: TRBV24-1; d_call: TRBD1; cdr3_aa: CATNGQGRLMNTEAFF; cdr3_nt: TGTGCCACCAATGGACAGGGACGATTGATGAACACTGAAGCTTTCTTT
clone_size: .; cdr3_length: 14; j_call: TRBJ2-1; v_call: TRBV20-1; d_call: TRBD2; cdr3_aa: CSAKSGGQKNEQFF; cdr3_nt: TGCAGTGCTAAGAGCGGGGGGCAGAAGAATGAGCAGTTCTTC
clone_size: .; cdr3_length: 12; j_call: TRBJ2-3; v_call: TRBV24-1; d_call: .; cdr3_aa: CATSDFSDTQYF; cdr3_nt: TGTGCCACCAGTGATTTTTCGGATACGCAGTATTTT
clone_size: few; cdr3_length: 14; j_call: TRBJ2-5; v_call: TRBV5-5; d_call: .; cdr3_aa: CASSVDTNAETQYF; cdr3_nt: TGTGCCAGCAGCGTGGACACTAACGCTGAGACCCAGTACTTC
clone_size: .; cdr3_length: 16; j_call: TRBJ2-1; v_call: TRBV19; d_call: TRBD1; cdr3_aa: CASSIGRQGARNEQFF; cdr3_nt: TGTGCCAGTAGTATAGGAAGACAGGGGGCTCGGAATGAGCAGTTCTTC
clone_size: .; cdr3_length: 17; j_call: TRBJ1-3; v_call: TRBV4-2; d_call: .; cdr3_aa: CASSQEGQRVTGNTIYF; cdr3_nt: TGTGCCAGCAGCCAAGAAGGTCAACGGGTAACTGGAAACACCATATATTTT
clone_size: .; cdr3_length: 12; j_call: TRBJ1-2; v_call: TRBV25-1; d_call: .; cdr3_aa: CASTKGISGYTF; cdr3_nt: TGTGCCAGCACCAAGGGGATCTCTGGCTACACCTTC
clone_size: .; cdr3_length: 14; j_call: TRBJ2-1; v_call: TRBV18; d_call: TRBD2; cdr3_aa: CASSGVSGGGEQFF; cdr3_nt: TGTGCCAGCTCAGGGGTGAGCGGGGGAGGTGAGCAGTTCTTC
clone_size: .; cdr3_length: 17; j_call: TRBJ1-2; v_call: TRBV5-4; d_call: .; cdr3_aa: CASSLDVGASPNYGYTF; cdr3_nt: TGTGCCAGCAGCTTGGACGTGGGGGCGTCCCCAAACTATGGCTACACCTTC
clone_size: once; cdr3_length: 18; j_call: TRBJ1-5; v_call: TRBV21-1; d_call: .; cdr3_aa: CASSPRDRGQVGNQPQHF; cdr3_nt: TGTGCCAGCAGCCCCCGCGACAGGGGGCAGGTCGGCAATCAGCCCCAGCATTTT
clone_size: .; cdr3_length: 14; j_call: TRBJ2-5; v_call: TRBV27; d_call: .; cdr3_aa: CASASFRTVETQYF; cdr3_nt: TGTGCCAGCGCCAGTTTCCGGACAGTGGAGACCCAGTACTTC
clone_size: few; cdr3_length: 12; j_call: TRBJ1-1; v_call: TRBV6-1; d_call: TRBD1; cdr3_aa: CASRRQGPEAFF; cdr3_nt: TGTGCCAGCAGACGACAGGGCCCCGAAGCTTTCTTT
clone_size: .; cdr3_length: 14; j_call: TRBJ1-1; v_call: TRBV25-1; d_call: TRBD1; cdr3_aa: CASSEYGQASEAFF; cdr3_nt: TGTGCCAGCAGTGAGTACGGACAGGCGTCTGAAGCTTTCTTT
clone_size: .; cdr3_length: 14; j_call: TRBJ1-4; v_call: TRBV10-3; d_call: .; cdr3_aa: CAISEGMTNEKLFF; cdr3_nt: TGTGCCATCAGTGAAGGGATGACTAATGAAAAACTGTTTTTT
clone_size: .; cdr3_length: 15; j_call: TRBJ1-1; v_call: TRBV7-2; d_call: .; cdr3_aa: CASSHEQTRYTEAFF; cdr3_nt: TGTGCCAGCAGCCACGAACAGACGAGGTACACTGAAGCTTTCTTT
clone_size: .; cdr3_length: 18; j_call: TRBJ2-2; v_call: TRBV25-1; d_call: TRBD1; cdr3_aa: CASSETNPGQGLPGELFF; cdr3_nt: TGTGCCAGCAGTGAAACGAATCCGGGACAGGGTTTGCCCGGGGAGCTGTTTTTT
clone_size: .; cdr3_length: 15; j_call: TRBJ1-2; v_call: TRBV19; d_call: .; cdr3_aa: CASSAKQGLNYGYTF; cdr3_nt: TGTGCCAGTAGTGCCAAACAGGGTCTCAACTATGGCTACACCTTC
clone_size: .; cdr3_length: 12; j_call: TRBJ1-1; v_call: TRBV10-3; d_call: .; cdr3_aa: CATNKGDTEAFF; cdr3_nt: TGTGCCACGAATAAGGGGGACACTGAAGCTTTCTTT
clone_size: .; cdr3_length: 13; j_call: TRBJ2-5; v_call: TRBV24-1; d_call: .; cdr3_aa: CATSDPPGETQYF; cdr3_nt: TGTGCCACCAGTGATCCACCCGGCGAGACCCAGTACTTC
clone_size: once; cdr3_length: 15; j_call: TRBJ2-7; v_call: TRBV6-1; d_call: .; cdr3_aa: CASSGRTLSSYEQYF; cdr3_nt: TGTGCCAGCAGTGGCCGGACCCTCTCATCCTACGAGCAGTACTTC
clone_size: .; cdr3_length: 14; j_call: TRBJ1-5; v_call: TRBV30; d_call: .; cdr3_aa: CAWSVWQSDQPQHF; cdr3_nt: TGTGCCTGGAGTGTTTGGCAATCAGATCAGCCCCAGCATTTT
clone_size: .; cdr3_length: 14; j_call: TRBJ2-4; v_call: TRBV20-1; d_call: .; cdr3_aa: CSARVAQGKNIQYF; cdr3_nt: TGCAGTGCTAGAGTGGCGCAGGGCAAAAACATTCAGTACTTC
clone_size: few; cdr3_length: 13; j_call: TRBJ1-1; v_call: TRBV20-1; d_call: .; cdr3_aa: CSATVRGLTEAFF; cdr3_nt: TGCAGTGCTACAGTAAGGGGACTCACTGAAGCTTTCTTT
clone_size: .; cdr3_length: 14; j_call: TRBJ1-1; v_call: TRBV29-1; d_call: .; cdr3_aa: CSVDMSGRIKKAFF; cdr3_nt: TGCAGCGTTGACATGTCGGGGAGGATTAAAAAGGCTTTCTTT
clone_size: few; cdr3_length: 14; j_call: TRBJ1-5; v_call: TRBV6-1; d_call: .; cdr3_aa: CASSPGDGNQPQHF; cdr3_nt: TGTGCCAGCAGTCCCGGGGACGGCAATCAGCCCCAGCATTTT
clone_size: few; cdr3_length: 16; j_call: TRBJ1-5; v_call: TRBV19; d_call: TRBD1; cdr3_aa: CASTPTGTGYNQPQHF; cdr3_nt: TGTGCCAGTACCCCAACGGGGACAGGGTACAATCAGCCCCAGCATTTT
clone_size: .; cdr3_length: 14; j_call: TRBJ2-1; v_call: TRBV29-1; d_call: TRBD2; cdr3_aa: CSGDAAGGYNEQFF; cdr3_nt: TGCAGCGGGGACGCAGCGGGGGGGTACAATGAGCAGTTCTTC
clone_size: .; cdr3_length: 13; j_call: TRBJ2-2; v_call: TRBV30; d_call: TRBD1; cdr3_aa: CAWSIKGARQLFF; cdr3_nt: TGTGCCTGGAGTATAAAGGGGGCTCGGCAGCTGTTTTTT
clone_size: .; cdr3_length: 17; j_call: TRBJ2-7; v_call: TRBV6-5; d_call: .; cdr3_aa: CASSLRPGPRSSYEQYF; cdr3_nt: TGTGCCAGCAGTTTACGCCCGGGCCCTAGAAGCTCCTACGAGCAGTACTTC
clone_size: few; cdr3_length: 14; j_call: TRBJ1-1; v_call: TRBV7-9; d_call: .; cdr3_aa: CASSSPGVSSEAFF; cdr3_nt: TGTGCCAGCAGCTCTCCCGGGGTTAGCTCTGAAGCTTTCTTT
clone_size: .; cdr3_length: 15; j_call: TRBJ1-5; v_call: TRBV6-1; d_call: .; cdr3_aa: CASSEVGEIGQPQHF; cdr3_nt: TGTGCCAGCAGTGAAGTGGGGGAGATTGGTCAGCCCCAGCATTTT
clone_size: .; cdr3_length: 17; j_call: TRBJ1-1; v_call: TRBV7-9; d_call: .; cdr3_aa: CASSSPSLQSLNTEAFF; cdr3_nt: TGTGCCAGCAGCTCCCCCTCCCTACAGTCTTTGAACACTGAAGCTTTCTTT
clone_size: .; cdr3_length: 23; j_call: TRBJ1-6; v_call: TRBV1; d_call: .; cdr3_aa: CTSSQDGSGGGQSPSKNNSPLHF; cdr3_nt: TGCACCAGCAGCCAAGATGGGTCCGGCGGGGGACAATCGCCGAGTAAAAATAATTCACCCCTCCACTTT
clone_size: .; cdr3_length: 16; j_call: TRBJ2-3; v_call: TRBV7-9; d_call: TRBD2; cdr3_aa: CASSLAISGGTDTQYF; cdr3_nt: TGTGCCAGCAGCTTAGCGATTAGCGGGGGCACAGATACGCAGTATTTT
clone_size: .; cdr3_length: 11; j_call: TRBJ2-7; v_call: TRBV19; d_call: .; cdr3_aa: CASSIGYEQYF; cdr3_nt: TGTGCCAGTAGTATAGGCTACGAGCAGTACTTC
clone_size: few; cdr3_length: 12; j_call: TRBJ2-7; v_call: TRBV15; d_call: .; cdr3_aa: CATSRVPGEQYF; cdr3_nt: TGTGCCACCAGCAGAGTGCCGGGAGAGCAGTACTTC
clone_size: .; cdr3_length: 14; j_call: TRBJ2-5; v_call: TRBV19; d_call: .; cdr3_aa: CASSIEGVQKTQYF; cdr3_nt: TGTGCCAGTAGTATAGAGGGGGTGCAAAAGACCCAGTACTTC
clone_size: .; cdr3_length: 14; j_call: TRBJ1-1; v_call: TRBV7-2; d_call: .; cdr3_aa: CASSYSSMNTEAFF; cdr3_nt: TGTGCCAGCAGCTATTCAAGTATGAACACTGAAGCTTTCTTT
clone_size: few; cdr3_length: 14; j_call: TRBJ1-2; v_call: TRBV12-3/TRBV12-4; d_call: .; cdr3_aa: CASRSVRLGDGYTF; cdr3_nt: TGTGCCAGCAGGTCCGTCAGGTTAGGGGATGGCTACACCTTC
clone_size: few; cdr3_length: 15; j_call: TRBJ2-7; v_call: TRBV20-1; d_call: TRBD1; cdr3_aa: CSATEPDRGSYEQYF; cdr3_nt: TGCAGTGCTACAGAGCCCGACAGGGGTTCCTACGAGCAGTACTTC
clone_size: .; cdr3_length: 16; j_call: TRBJ2-7; v_call: TRBV30; d_call: .; cdr3_aa: CAWSVIGQKDSYEQYF; cdr3_nt: TGTGCCTGGAGTGTAATCGGGCAGAAAGATTCCTACGAGCAGTACTTC
clone_size: .; cdr3_length: 15; j_call: TRBJ2-1; v_call: TRBV10-2; d_call: TRBD2; cdr3_aa: CASRGTSGVYNEQFF; cdr3_nt: TGCGCCAGCAGGGGGACTAGCGGGGTATACAATGAGCAGTTCTTC
clone_size: few; cdr3_length: 14; j_call: TRBJ1-2; v_call: TRBV20-1; d_call: TRBD1; cdr3_aa: CSAKTGGKDYGYTF; cdr3_nt: TGCAGTGCTAAAACAGGGGGCAAGGACTATGGCTACACCTTC
clone_size: .; cdr3_length: 14; j_call: TRBJ2-7; v_call: TRBV6-5; d_call: .; cdr3_aa: CASSSSWEAYEQYF; cdr3_nt: TGTGCCAGCAGTTCGTCGTGGGAAGCCTACGAGCAGTACTTC
clone_size: .; cdr3_length: 14; j_call: TRBJ2-3; v_call: TRBV7-9; d_call: TRBD1; cdr3_aa: CASSRQGAADTQYF; cdr3_nt: TGTGCCAGCAGCCGTCAGGGGGCAGCGGATACGCAGTATTTT
clone_size: .; cdr3_length: 14; j_call: TRBJ1-1; v_call: TRBV25-1; d_call: .; cdr3_aa: CASSGAGRETEAFF; cdr3_nt: TGTGCCAGCAGTGGGGCAGGGCGTGAAACTGAAGCTTTCTTT
clone_size: .; cdr3_length: 15; j_call: TRBJ1-1; v_call: TRBV20-1; d_call: TRBD1; cdr3_aa: CSALRALSTGGKAFF; cdr3_nt: TGCAGTGCGCTCAGGGCGTTATCGACAGGGGGTAAAGCTTTCTTT
clone_size: .; cdr3_length: 11; j_call: TRBJ2-3; v_call: TRBV28; d_call: .; cdr3_aa: CASSSGDTQYF; cdr3_nt: TGTGCCAGCAGTTCGGGGGATACGCAGTATTTT
clone_size: .; cdr3_length: 14; j_call: TRBJ1-3; v_call: TRBV2; d_call: .; cdr3_aa: CASSVTGTGNTIYF; cdr3_nt: TGTGCCAGCAGTGTAACAGGAACTGGAAACACCATATATTTT
clone_size: .; cdr3_length: 13; j_call: TRBJ1-1; v_call: TRBV20-1; d_call: .; cdr3_aa: CSAEGPWNTEAFF; cdr3_nt: TGCAGTGCAGAGGGACCGTGGAACACTGAAGCTTTCTTT
clone_size: few; cdr3_length: 15; j_call: TRBJ2-2; v_call: TRBV6-1; d_call: TRBD1; cdr3_aa: CASSVGQGTTGELFF; cdr3_nt: TGTGCCAGCAGTGTGGGACAGGGGACCACCGGGGAGCTGTTTTTT
clone_size: .; cdr3_length: 15; j_call: TRBJ2-7; v_call: TRBV20-1; d_call: .; cdr3_aa: CSARLPRGLGDEQYF; cdr3_nt: TGCAGTGCTAGACTTCCCCGGGGCCTCGGCGACGAGCAGTACTTC
clone_size: few; cdr3_length: 14; j_call: TRBJ1-1; v_call: TRBV6-1; d_call: TRBD1; cdr3_aa: CASRLDRVNTEAFF; cdr3_nt: TGTGCCAGCAGGTTGGACAGGGTGAACACTGAAGCTTTCTTT
clone_size: .; cdr3_length: 14; j_call: TRBJ1-2; v_call: TRBV5-1; d_call: TRBD1; cdr3_aa: CATGTGASNYGYTF; cdr3_nt: TGCGCCACCGGGACAGGGGCTTCTAACTATGGCTACACCTTC
clone_size: .; cdr3_length: 16; j_call: TRBJ2-3; v_call: TRBV5-1; d_call: .; cdr3_aa: CASSLEGRSSTDTQYF; cdr3_nt: TGCGCCAGCAGCTTGGAGGGCAGATCTAGCACAGATACGCAGTATTTT
clone_size: once; cdr3_length: 13; j_call: TRBJ1-2; v_call: TRBV11-3; d_call: .; cdr3_aa: CASSRTESYGYTF; cdr3_nt: TGTGCCAGCAGCCGGACAGAGTCCTATGGCTACACCTTC